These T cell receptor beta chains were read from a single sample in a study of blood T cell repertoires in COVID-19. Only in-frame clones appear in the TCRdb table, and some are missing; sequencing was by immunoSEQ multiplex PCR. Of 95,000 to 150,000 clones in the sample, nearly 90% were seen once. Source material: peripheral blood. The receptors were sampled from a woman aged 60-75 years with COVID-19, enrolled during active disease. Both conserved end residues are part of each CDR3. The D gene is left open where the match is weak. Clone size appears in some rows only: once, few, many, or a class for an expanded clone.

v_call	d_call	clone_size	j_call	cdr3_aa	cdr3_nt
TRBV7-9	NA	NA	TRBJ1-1	CASTPRGGLMNTEAFF	TGTGCCAGCACCCCCCGGGGGGGGCTCATGAACACTGAAGCTTTCTTT
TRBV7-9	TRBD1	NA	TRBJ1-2	CASSLAWGQGVEDGYTF	TGTGCCAGCAGCTTAGCGTGGGGGCAGGGGGTAGAGGATGGCTACACCTTC
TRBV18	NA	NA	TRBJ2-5	CASSPDSGETQYF	TGTGCCAGCTCACCAGACAGTGGGGAGACCCAGTACTTC
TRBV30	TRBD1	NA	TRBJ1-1	CAWSTDRVYTEAFF	TGTGCCTGGAGTACCGACAGGGTCTACACTGAAGCTTTCTTT
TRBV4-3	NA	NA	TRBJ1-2	CASSQEIGAHYGYTF	TGCGCCAGCAGCCAAGAAATCGGAGCTCATTATGGCTACACCTTC
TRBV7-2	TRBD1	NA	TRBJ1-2	CASSYQVGRQGLGYTF	TGTGCCAGCAGTTACCAGGTCGGTCGACAGGGGCTGGGCTACACCTTC
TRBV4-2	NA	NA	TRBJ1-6	CASSQGGDNSPLHF	TGTGCCAGCAGCCAAGGGGGAGATAATTCACCCCTCCACTTT
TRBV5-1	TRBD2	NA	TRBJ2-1	CASSLGGRGGVNEQFF	TGCGCCAGCAGCTTGGGGGGGCGGGGGGGCGTCAATGAGCAGTTCTTC
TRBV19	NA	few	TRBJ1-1	CATRGGAPEAFF	TGTGCCACTCGGGGTGGCGCGCCTGAAGCTTTCTTT
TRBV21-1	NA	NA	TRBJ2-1	CASSKRAERNEQFF	TGTGCCAGCAGCAAACGAGCGGAGCGCAATGAGCAGTTCTTC
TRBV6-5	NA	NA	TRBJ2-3	CASSTQGPAVTQYF	TGTGCCAGCAGTACGCAGGGGCCGGCAGTGACGCAGTATTTT
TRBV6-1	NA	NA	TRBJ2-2	CASSDSANTGELFF	TGTGCCAGCAGTGACAGCGCGAACACCGGGGAGCTGTTTTTT
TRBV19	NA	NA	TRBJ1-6	CASSVRNSPLHF	TGTGCCAGTAGCGTCAGGAATTCACCCCTCCACTTT
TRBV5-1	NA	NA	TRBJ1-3	CASSLREVLSGNTIYF	TGCGCCAGCAGCTTAAGGGAGGTCCTCTCTGGAAACACCATATATTTT
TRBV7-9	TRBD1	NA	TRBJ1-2	CASSRDRAEGYTF	TGTGCCAGCAGTCGTGACAGGGCCGAGGGCTACACCTTC
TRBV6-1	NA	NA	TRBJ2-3	CASSETGRGYTQYF	TGTGCCAGCAGTGAAACAGGGCGCGGATATACGCAGTATTTT
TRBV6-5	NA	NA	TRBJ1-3	CATLIQASGNTIYF	TGTGCCACCCTAATACAGGCCTCTGGAAACACCATATATTTT
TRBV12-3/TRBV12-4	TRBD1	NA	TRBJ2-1	CASRRHRGSEQFF	TGTGCCAGCAGGCGGCACAGGGGTAGTGAGCAGTTCTTC
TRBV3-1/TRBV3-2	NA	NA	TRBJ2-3	CASSPPDYSDTQYF	TGTGCCAGCAGCCCGCCGGACTACTCAGATACGCAGTATTTT
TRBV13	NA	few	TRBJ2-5	CASRLQGTTGTQYF	TGTGCCAGCAGATTACAGGGAACCACAGGGACCCAGTACTTC
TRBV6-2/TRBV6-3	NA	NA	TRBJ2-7	CASSYREAPGEQYF	TGTGCCAGCAGTTATAGGGAGGCCCCGGGCGAGCAGTACTTC
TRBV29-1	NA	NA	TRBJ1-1	CSVGLTGSRAFF	TGCAGCGTCGGACTCACAGGGTCGAGGGCTTTCTTT
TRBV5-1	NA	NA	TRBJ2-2	CASSVARDSNTGELFF	TGCGCCAGCAGCGTTGCTCGGGACTCCAACACCGGGGAGCTGTTTTTT
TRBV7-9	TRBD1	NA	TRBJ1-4	CASSKSTGGAATNEKLFF	TGTGCCAGCAGCAAGAGTACAGGGGGCGCGGCGACTAATGAAAAACTGTTTTTT
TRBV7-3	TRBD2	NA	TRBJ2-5	CASSLGKTSGLETQYF	TGTGCCAGCAGCTTAGGAAAGACTAGCGGCTTGGAGACCCAGTACTTC
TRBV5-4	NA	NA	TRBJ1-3	CASSLRGSGNTIYF	TGTGCCAGCAGCTTGAGAGGCTCTGGAAACACCATATATTTT
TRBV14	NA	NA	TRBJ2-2	CASSPDKNERTGELFF	TGTGCCAGCAGCCCCGACAAAAATGAAAGGACCGGGGAGCTGTTTTTT
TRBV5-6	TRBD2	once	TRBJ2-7	CASSPGLAGTYEQYF	TGTGCCAGCAGCCCGGGACTAGCGGGGACCTACGAGCAGTACTTC
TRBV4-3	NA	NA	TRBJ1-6	CASSQDGGSPLHF	TGCGCCAGCAGCCAAGATGGAGGTTCACCCCTCCACTTT
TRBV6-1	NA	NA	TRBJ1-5	CASSDGEWSYSNQPQHF	TGTGCCAGCAGTGATGGGGAGTGGTCCTATAGCAATCAGCCCCAGCATTTT
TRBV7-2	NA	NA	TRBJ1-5	CASSFGDNQPQHF	TGTGCCAGCAGCTTCGGGGACAATCAGCCCCAGCATTTT
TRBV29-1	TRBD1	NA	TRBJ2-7	CSVGWGQAPNEQYF	TGCAGCGTTGGGTGGGGACAGGCCCCCAACGAGCAGTACTTC
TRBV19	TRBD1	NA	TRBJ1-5	CASRTNYRGNVNQPQHF	TGTGCCAGTAGGACCAATTACAGGGGGAATGTCAATCAGCCCCAGCATTTT
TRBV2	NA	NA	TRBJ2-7	CASSAYRNYEQYF	TGTGCCAGCAGTGCCTATCGAAACTACGAGCAGTACTTC
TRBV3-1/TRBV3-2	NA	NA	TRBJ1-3	CASSQGDSHGNTIYF	TGTGCCAGCAGCCAAGGAGACAGCCATGGAAACACCATATATTTT
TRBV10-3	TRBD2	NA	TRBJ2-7	CAISDPGGPEQYF	TGTGCCATCAGTGACCCGGGGGGGCCCGAGCAGTACTTC
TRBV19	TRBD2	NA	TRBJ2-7	CASSPSGGSHEQYF	TGTGCCAGTAGCCCTAGCGGGGGGTCCCACGAGCAGTACTTC
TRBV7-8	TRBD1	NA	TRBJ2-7	CASSSTDRADEQYF	TGTGCCAGCAGCTCCACGGACAGGGCGGACGAGCAGTACTTC
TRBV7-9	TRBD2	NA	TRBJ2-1	CASSLLASGVHEQFF	TGTGCCAGCAGCTTATTGGCTAGCGGGGTGCATGAGCAGTTCTTC
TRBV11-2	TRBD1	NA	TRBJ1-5	CASSPGTVSNQPQHF	TGTGCCAGCAGCCCCGGGACAGTCAGCAATCAGCCCCAGCATTTT
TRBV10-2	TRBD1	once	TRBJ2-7	CASRQGTNEQYF	TGCGCCAGCAGACAGGGGACGAACGAGCAGTACTTC
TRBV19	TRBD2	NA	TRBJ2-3	CASSIDTSGGILTDTQYF	TGTGCCAGTAGTATAGATACTAGCGGGGGAATCCTCACAGATACGCAGTATTTT
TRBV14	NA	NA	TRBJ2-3	CASSLGQSTDTQYF	TGTGCCAGCTCTCTAGGCCAAAGCACAGATACGCAGTATTTT
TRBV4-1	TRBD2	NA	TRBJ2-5	CASSQEWEGGPRETQYF	TGCGCCAGCAGCCAAGAGTGGGAGGGTGGACCGAGAGAGACCCAGTACTTC
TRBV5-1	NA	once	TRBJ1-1	CASSFTGSIGTEAFF	TGCGCCAGCAGCTTTACAGGGTCTATTGGAACTGAAGCTTTCTTT
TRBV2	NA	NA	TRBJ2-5	CASSTRLGDYQETQYF	TGTGCCAGCAGTACTAGGTTGGGGGACTACCAAGAGACCCAGTACTTC
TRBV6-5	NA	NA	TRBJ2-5	CASSYGSGNGETQYF	TGTGCCAGCAGTTACGGATCCGGGAACGGGGAGACCCAGTACTTC
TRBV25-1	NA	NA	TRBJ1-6	CASQRPGGGGSPLHF	TGTGCCAGCCAACGACCGGGGGGGGGCGGTTCACCCCTCCACTTT
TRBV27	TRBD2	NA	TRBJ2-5	CASSLWTSGGVSETQYF	TGTGCCAGCAGTTTATGGACTAGCGGGGGGGTCTCGGAGACCCAGTACTTC
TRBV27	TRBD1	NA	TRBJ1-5	CASSLSGQGYGIHQPQHF	TGTGCCAGCAGTTTGTCGGGACAGGGTTATGGGATACATCAGCCCCAGCATTTT
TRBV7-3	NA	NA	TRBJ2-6	CASSLGGPRSGANVLTF	TGTGCCAGCAGCTTAGGGGGCCCCCGCTCTGGGGCCAACGTCCTGACTTTC